The 14 T cell receptor beta chains in this list originate from one sample, sequenced in a study of regulatory dendritic cells for organ transplantation. Sorted subsets were CFSE-labeled and cultured roughly five days with allogeneic dendritic cells. Their antigens are not known. Sequencing used immunoSEQ multiplex PCR; TCRdb keeps in-frame clones, though not all of them. This table holds around 21,000 clones, 65% to 90% found once. The sequenced material came from naive CD4+ T cells from blood cultured with dendritic cells. Subset: CD45RA+ naive T cells. These receptors came from a human donor in good health.

V and J are TRBV7-8 and TRBJ1-2, with D possibly matching TRBD1 (5 bases). Germline lookup yields CDR1 SGHVS and CDR2 FQNEAQ. The CDR3 is made up of 13 amino acids. V gave up 4 bases and J gave up 7 bases, with 13 bases separating them. The CDR3: CASSWGKLGGYTF. In DNA form, the CDR3 reads TGTGCCAGCAGCTGGGGGAAACTTGGTGGCTACACCTTC.

This clone was counted a few times. The junction and the germline gene differ at one end; a read error may be behind it. V usage is TRBV7-7 and J usage is TRBJ2-7; TRBD2 is a possible D gene (5 bases). The germline V gene encodes CDR1 SSHAT and CDR2 FNYEAQ (reference sequence). The CDR3 runs to 15 residues. Here the CDR3 reads CASSLALGVYYEQYF. CDR3 in DNA: TGTGCTAGCAGCTTAGCGCTCGGGGTTTACTACGAGCAGTACTTC.

This chain links TRBV9 with TRBJ1-1; tentatively, D is TRBD1 (6 bases). The CDR3 is 16 amino acids. Trimming removed 0 bases from V and 1 base from J, with 13 bases in between. Germline V gives CDR1 SGDLS, CDR2 YYNGEE. CDR3 coding DNA: TGTGCCAGCAGCGTAGTAGGGGGTTTCTCGAACACTGAAGCTTTCTTT. As protein: CASSVVGGFSNTEAFF.

The chain recombines TRBV5-6 with TRBJ1-3; D gene uncertain. Germline V gene lookup returns CDR1 SGHDT and CDR2 YYEEEE. The V end was cut by 4 bases, the J end by 0 bases, with 14 bases between. This CDR3 has 16 amino acids. The CDR3 spells CASSPFQPSSGNTIYF. The CDR3 DNA reads TGTGCCAGCAGCCCTTTCCAGCCTTCCTCTGGAAACACCATATATTTT.

The gene calls are TRBV29-1 and TRBJ2-5, with D tentatively TRBD1 (5 bases). There are 14 residues in the CDR3. Trimming took off 4 bases at V and 5 bases at J, with 17 bases between the two ends. Germline V gene sequence: CDR1 SQVTM, CDR2 ANQGSEA. CDR3 bases: TGCAGCGTTGTTACTGGGGCCGTGGGGGAGACCCAGTACTTC. Translating it yields CSVVTGAVGETQYF.

The J gene is TRBJ1-1, the V gene TRBV28, with D uncertain. Germline lookup yields CDR1 MDHEN and CDR2 SYDVKM. The CDR3 spans 11 residues. V was shortened by 8 bases and J by 0 bases, with 4 bases between the two germline ends. In DNA form, the CDR3 reads TGTGCCAGCTCCATGAACACTGAAGCTTTCTTT. Translating gives CASSMNTEAFF.

The chain carries TRBV6-6 and TRBJ1-3; the D is unclear. V gave up 11 bases and J gave up 4 bases, with 15 bases separating them. From germline, CDR1 is MNHNY and CDR2 SVGAGI (reference sequence). The CDR3 extends over 13 amino acids. The CDR3 sequence: CAARLREGNTIYF. In nucleotides, the CDR3 is TGTGCCGCCAGACTGCGCGAAGGAAACACCATATATTTT.

The CDR3 region has the DNA TGTGCCAGCAGTCCGGGGGGGCGGACAGATACGCAGTATTTT. Its translation is CASSPGGRTDTQYF. The gene calls are TRBV5-4 and TRBJ2-3, with 8 positions matching TRBD2. V lost 5 bases to trimming and J lost 3 bases; unmatched junction nucleotides: 5. CDR1 SGHNT and CDR2 YYREEE come from the germline V gene (reference sequence). The CDR3 consists of 14 residues.

The chain has TRBV7-9 and TRBJ2-1, with 7 nucleotides matching TRBD2. This CDR3 is built from 17 residues. The V and J ends lost 5 bases and 7 bases, in that order; junction bases with no gene match: 17. Germline values: CDR1 SEHNR, CDR2 FQNEAQ (reference sequence). CDR3 amino acids: CASSVPDLGGSINEQFF. The CDR3 DNA is TGTGCCAGCAGCGTTCCCGATTTGGGCGGGAGCATTAATGAGCAGTTCTTC. Filled out from reference TRBV7-9 and TRBJ2-1, the complete variable domain reads DTGVSQNPRHKITKRGQNVTFRCDPISEHNRLYWYRQTLGQGPEFLTYFQNEAQLEKSRLLSDRFSAERPKGSFSTLEIQRTEQGDSAMYLCASSVPDLGGSINEQFFGPGTRLTVL.

The chain has TRBV27 and TRBJ2-7, with TRBD2 as a possible D gene (6 bases). V shed 4 bases and J shed 0 bases, with 10 bases lying between them. Germline V gene data show CDR1 as MNHEY and CDR2 as SMNVEV (reference sequence). This CDR3 contains 14 residues. CDR3 loop: CASSSGRGSYEQYF. The CDR3 bases are TGTGCCAGCAGTTCTGGGCGGGGCTCCTACGAGCAGTACTTC.

The rearrangement links TRBV6-1 to TRBJ2-5; 8 nucleotides agree with TRBD2. CDR1 is MNHNS and CDR2 is SASEGT in the germline V gene. The V segment lost 11 bases and the J segment 1 base; nucleotides outside the gene matches: 9. The CDR3 totals 14 residues. The CDR3: CAAPAGGLQETQYF. CDR3 nucleotides: TGTGCCGCGCCTGCGGGGGGACTCCAAGAGACCCAGTACTTC.

CDR3 DNA sequence: TGTGCCAGCAGCTTAAGAGTGGCAGGGGGCCACACCGGGGAGCTGTTTTTT. This sequence encodes CASSLRVAGGHTGELFF. The rearrangement uses TRBV7-9 and TRBJ2-2; 8 nucleotides agree with TRBD1. In germline, CDR1 is SEHNR, CDR2 FQNEAQ (reference sequence). V shed 2 bases, J shed 3 bases, and the junction held 8 bases outside the gene matches. This CDR3 has 17 residues.

The V call is TRBV4-2, the J call TRBJ2-6; the match to TRBD2 covers 14 bases. Germline values: CDR1 LGHNA, CDR2 YNFKEQ. CDR3 length: 18 amino acids. V lost 4 bases, J lost 5 bases, and 7 bases stayed unmatched. The CDR3 region is CASSPTTSGGARANVLTF. Written as DNA, the CDR3 is TGTGCCAGCAGCCCGACGACTAGCGGGGGGGCTAGGGCCAACGTCCTGACTTTC.

In its sample, this clone was seen a few times. The CDR3: CASSLGRTAYYEQYF. CDR3 DNA sequence: TGCGCCAGCAGCCTCGGCAGGACAGCCTACTACGAGCAGTACTTC. The chain joins TRBV4-1 to TRBJ2-7, with D possibly being TRBD1 (6 bases). Germline-derived CDR1 and CDR2 are MGHRA and YSYEKL. The V gene lost 4 bases and the J gene lost 3 bases, with 16 bases spanning the gap. There are 15 residues in the CDR3.